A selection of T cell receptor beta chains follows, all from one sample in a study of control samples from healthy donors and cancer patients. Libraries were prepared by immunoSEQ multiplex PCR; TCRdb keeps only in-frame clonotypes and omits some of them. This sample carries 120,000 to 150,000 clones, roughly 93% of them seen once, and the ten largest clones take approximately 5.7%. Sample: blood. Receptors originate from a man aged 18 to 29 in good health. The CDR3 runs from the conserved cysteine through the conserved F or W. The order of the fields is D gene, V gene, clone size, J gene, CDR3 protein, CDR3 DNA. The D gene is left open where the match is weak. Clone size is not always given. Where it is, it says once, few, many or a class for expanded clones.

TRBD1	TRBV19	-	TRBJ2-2	CASSANRGNTGELFF	TGTGCCAGTAGTGCTAACAGGGGCAACACCGGGGAGCTGTTTTTT
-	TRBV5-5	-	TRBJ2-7	CASSLLEYEQYF	TGTGCCAGCAGCTTGTTGGAATACGAGCAGTACTTC
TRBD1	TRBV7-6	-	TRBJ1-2	CASSLGDRYLNYGYTF	TGTGCCAGCAGCTTAGGGGACAGATACTTAAACTATGGCTACACCTTC
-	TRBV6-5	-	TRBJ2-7	CASSYYHEQYF	TGTGCCAGCAGTTACTACCACGAGCAGTACTTC
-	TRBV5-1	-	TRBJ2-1	CASSFGREYEQFF	TGCGCCAGCAGCTTCGGACGGGAGTATGAGCAGTTCTTC
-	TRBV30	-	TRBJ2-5	CAWSPPINVETQYF	TGTGCCTGGAGTCCCCCGATTAATGTGGAGACCCAGTACTTC
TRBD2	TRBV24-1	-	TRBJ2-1	CATSDLLAGIYNEQFF	TGTGCCACCAGTGATCTACTAGCGGGAATTTACAATGAGCAGTTCTTC
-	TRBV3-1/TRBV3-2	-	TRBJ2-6	CASSQGDSSHSGANVLTF	TGTGCCAGCAGCCAGGGAGACAGCTCCCACTCTGGGGCCAACGTCCTGACTTTC
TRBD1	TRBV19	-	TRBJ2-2	CASSPHRGRTGELFF	TGTGCCAGTAGTCCCCACAGGGGGCGGACCGGGGAGCTGTTTTTT
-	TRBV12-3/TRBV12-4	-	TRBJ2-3	CASSFGSTDTQYF	TGTGCCAGCAGTTTTGGAAGCACAGATACGCAGTATTTT
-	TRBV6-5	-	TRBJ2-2	CASRGAGGTGELFF	TGTGCCTCCCGGGGGGCAGGGGGCACCGGGGAGCTGTTTTTT
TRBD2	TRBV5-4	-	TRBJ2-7	CASSGGLAARSYEQYF	TGTGCCAGCAGCGGGGGACTAGCGGCCCGATCCTACGAGCAGTACTTC
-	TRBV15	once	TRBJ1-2	CATSSGRTYYGYTF	TGTGCCACCAGCAGCGGACGGACATACTATGGCTACACCTTC
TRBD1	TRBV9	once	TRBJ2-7	CASSVTDRVYEQYF	TGTGCCAGCAGCGTAACGGACAGGGTGTACGAGCAGTACTTC
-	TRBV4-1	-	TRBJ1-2	CASSQTPRITYGYTF	TGCGCCAGCAGCCAGACGCCCCGCATTACCTATGGCTACACCTTC
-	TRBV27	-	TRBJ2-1	CASSMAGYAYNEQFF	TGTGCCAGCAGTATGGCAGGGTACGCCTACAATGAGCAGTTCTTC
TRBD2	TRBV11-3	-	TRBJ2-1	CASSAGTGAGGPYNEQFF	TGTGCCAGCAGCGCCGGAACCGGGGCGGGGGGCCCCTACAATGAGCAGTTCTTC
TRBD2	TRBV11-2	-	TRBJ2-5	CASSLGLAGDQETQYF	TGTGCCAGCAGCTTGGGGCTAGCGGGCGACCAAGAGACCCAGTACTTC
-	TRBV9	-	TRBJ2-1	CASSVVEVYPYNEQFF	TGTGCCAGCAGCGTAGTGGAGGTATATCCCTACAATGAGCAGTTCTTC
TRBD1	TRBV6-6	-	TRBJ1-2	CASSYEGGDYGYTF	TGTGCCAGCAGTTACGAAGGGGGCGACTATGGCTACACCTTC
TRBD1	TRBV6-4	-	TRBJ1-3	CASSVGDSPGNTIYF	TGTGCCAGCAGCGTAGGGGACAGCCCTGGAAACACCATATATTTT
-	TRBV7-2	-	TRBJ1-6	CASSLETAASPLHF	TGTGCCAGCAGCTTAGAGACGGCAGCATCACCCCTCCACTTT
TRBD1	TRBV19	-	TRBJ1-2	CASRSGGGYTF	TGTGCCAGTAGATCAGGGGGAGGCTACACCTTC
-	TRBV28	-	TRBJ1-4	CASSYNPVGHNEKLFF	TGTGCCAGCAGTTACAACCCGGTAGGACACAATGAAAAACTGTTTTTT
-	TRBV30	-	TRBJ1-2	CAWSGARYGYTF	TGTGCCTGGTCGGGAGCTAGATATGGCTACACCTTC
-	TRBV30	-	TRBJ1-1	CAWSVSFRGGDTEAFF	TGTGCCTGGAGTGTCTCCTTCCGGGGAGGGGACACTGAAGCTTTCTTT
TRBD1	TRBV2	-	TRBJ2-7	CASTRRTGGHEQYF	TGTGCCAGCACAAGGAGGACAGGGGGACACGAGCAGTACTTC
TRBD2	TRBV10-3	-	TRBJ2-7	CAISEASGMGAYEQYF	TGTGCCATCAGTGAGGCTAGCGGGATGGGAGCCTACGAGCAGTACTTC
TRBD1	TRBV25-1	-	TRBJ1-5	CASSGQQGPLGQPQHF	TGTGCCAGCAGTGGCCAACAGGGGCCCCTCGGTCAGCCCCAGCATTTT
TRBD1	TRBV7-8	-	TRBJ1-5	CASTPGGQANQPQHF	TGTGCCAGCACCCCTGGGGGACAGGCCAATCAGCCCCAGCATTTT
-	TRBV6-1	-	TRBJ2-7	CASSEPWQGSHEQYF	TGTGCCAGCAGTGAACCGTGGCAGGGGTCTCACGAGCAGTACTTC
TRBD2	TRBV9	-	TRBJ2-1	CASSVEGLVKYGEQFF	TGTGCCAGCAGCGTAGAGGGACTAGTAAAATATGGTGAGCAGTTCTTC
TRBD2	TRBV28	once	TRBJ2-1	CASSLQLRLAFEQFF	TGTGCCAGCAGTTTGCAATTGAGACTAGCATTTGAGCAGTTCTTC
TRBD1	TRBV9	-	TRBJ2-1	CASSVGTGGNEQFF	TGTGCCAGCAGCGTAGGTACAGGGGGCAATGAGCAGTTCTTC
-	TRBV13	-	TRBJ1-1	CASSLQGSSTEAFF	TGTGCCAGCAGCTTACAGGGATCTTCCACTGAAGCTTTCTTT
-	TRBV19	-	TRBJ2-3	CASSIDRGSVQYF	TGTGCCAGTAGTATAGATCGTGGGTCGGTGCAGTATTTT
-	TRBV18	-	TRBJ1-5	CASSPAGEYQPQHF	TGTGCCAGCTCACCCGCGGGGGAATATCAGCCCCAGCATTTT
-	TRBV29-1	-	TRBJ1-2	CSAATPGAAYGYTF	TGCAGCGCCGCGACGCCGGGGGCCGCCTATGGCTACACCTTC
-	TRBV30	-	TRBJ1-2	CAWSPEAGVGYTF	TGTGCCTGGAGTCCCGAGGCAGGGGTTGGCTACACCTTC
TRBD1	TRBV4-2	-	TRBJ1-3	CASSQRGQGALGNTIYF	TGTGCCAGCAGCCAAAGGGGTCAGGGGGCGCTCGGAAACACCATATATTTT
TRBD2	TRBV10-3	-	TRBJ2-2	CAIGTSGGTNTGELFF	TGTGCCATCGGGACTAGCGGGGGGACGAACACCGGGGAGCTGTTTTTT
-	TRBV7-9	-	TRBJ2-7	CASSLANVSYEQYF	TGTGCCAGCAGCTTAGCGAACGTATCCTACGAGCAGTACTTC
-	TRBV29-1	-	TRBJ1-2	CSVDPSIGGARGYTF	TGCAGCGTTGACCCTTCTATTGGGGGGGCGAGGGGCTACACCTTC
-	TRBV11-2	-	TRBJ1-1	CASSPRGREVDTEAFF	TGTGCCAGCAGCCCCCGGGGCCGAGAAGTGGACACTGAAGCTTTCTTT
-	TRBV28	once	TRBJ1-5	CASSLLSTYSNQPQHF	TGTGCCAGCAGTTTATTATCGACCTATAGCAATCAGCCCCAGCATTTT
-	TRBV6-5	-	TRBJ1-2	CASLVEGWEGYTF	TGTGCCAGCCTTGTCGAGGGGTGGGAAGGCTACACCTTC
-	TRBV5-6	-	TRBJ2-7	CASSFLGAKGYEQYF	TGTGCCAGCAGCTTTTTGGGGGCGAAGGGGTACGAGCAGTACTTC
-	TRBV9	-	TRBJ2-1	CASSLSLSSYNEQFF	TGTGCCAGCAGCCTGTCGCTTAGCTCCTACAATGAGCAGTTCTTC
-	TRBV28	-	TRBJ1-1	CAIVTGSAEAFF	TGTGCCATCGTCACAGGGAGTGCTGAAGCTTTCTTT